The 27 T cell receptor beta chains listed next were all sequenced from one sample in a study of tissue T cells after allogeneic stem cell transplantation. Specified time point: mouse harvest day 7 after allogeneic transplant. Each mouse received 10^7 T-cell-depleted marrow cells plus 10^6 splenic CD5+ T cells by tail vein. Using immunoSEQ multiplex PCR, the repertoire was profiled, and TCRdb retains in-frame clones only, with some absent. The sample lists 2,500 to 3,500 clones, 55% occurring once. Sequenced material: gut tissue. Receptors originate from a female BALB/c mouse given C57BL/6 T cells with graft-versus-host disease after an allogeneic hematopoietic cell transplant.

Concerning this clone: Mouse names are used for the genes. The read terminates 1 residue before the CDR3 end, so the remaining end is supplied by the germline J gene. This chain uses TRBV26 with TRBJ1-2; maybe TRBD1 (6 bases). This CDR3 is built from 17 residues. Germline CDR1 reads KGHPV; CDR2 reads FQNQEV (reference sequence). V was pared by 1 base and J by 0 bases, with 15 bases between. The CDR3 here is CASSLFYRDNANSDYTF. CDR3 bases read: TGTGCCAGCAGTCTGTTTTACCGGGACAATGCAAACTCCGACTACACC.

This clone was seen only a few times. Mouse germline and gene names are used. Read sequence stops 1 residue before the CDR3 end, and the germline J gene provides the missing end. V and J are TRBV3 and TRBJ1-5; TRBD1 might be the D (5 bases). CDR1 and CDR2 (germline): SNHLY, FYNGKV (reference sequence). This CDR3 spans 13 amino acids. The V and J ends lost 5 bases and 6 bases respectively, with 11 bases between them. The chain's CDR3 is CASSLDRLQAPLF. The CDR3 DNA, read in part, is TGTGCCAGCAGCCTCGACAGACTCCAGGCTCCGCTT.

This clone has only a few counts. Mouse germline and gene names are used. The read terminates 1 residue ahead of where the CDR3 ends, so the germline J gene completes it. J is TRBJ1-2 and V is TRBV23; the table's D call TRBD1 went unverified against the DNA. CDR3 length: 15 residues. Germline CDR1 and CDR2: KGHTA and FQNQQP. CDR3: CSSSQSQGSNSDYTF. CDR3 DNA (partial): TGCTCCAGCAGTCAATCACAGGGCTCAAACTCCGACTACACC.

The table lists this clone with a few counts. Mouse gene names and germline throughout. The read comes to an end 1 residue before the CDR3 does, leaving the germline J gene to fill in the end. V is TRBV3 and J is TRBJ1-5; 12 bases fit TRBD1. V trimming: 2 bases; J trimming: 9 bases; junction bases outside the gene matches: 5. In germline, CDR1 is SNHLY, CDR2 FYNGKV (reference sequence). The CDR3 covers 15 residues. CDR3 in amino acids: CASSLTGQGARAPLF. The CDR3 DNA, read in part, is TGTGCCAGCAGCTTAACGGGACAGGGGGCTCGGGCTCCGCTT.

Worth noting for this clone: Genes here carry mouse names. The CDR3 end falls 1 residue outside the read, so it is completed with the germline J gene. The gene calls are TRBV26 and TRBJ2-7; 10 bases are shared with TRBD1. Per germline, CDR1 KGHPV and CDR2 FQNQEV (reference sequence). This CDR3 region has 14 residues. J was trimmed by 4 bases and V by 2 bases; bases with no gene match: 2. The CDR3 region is CASSLRDRGYEQYF. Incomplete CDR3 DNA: TGTGCCAGCAGTCTGAGGGACAGGGGATATGAACAGTAC.

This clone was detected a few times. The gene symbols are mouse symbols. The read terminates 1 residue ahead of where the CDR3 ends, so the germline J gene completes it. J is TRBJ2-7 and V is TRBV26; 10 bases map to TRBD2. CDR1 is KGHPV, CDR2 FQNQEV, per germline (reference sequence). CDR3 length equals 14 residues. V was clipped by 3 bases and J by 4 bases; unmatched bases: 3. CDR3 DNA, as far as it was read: TGTGCCAGCAGTCTCGGGACTGGGGTGTATGAACAGTAC. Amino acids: CASSLGTGVYEQY. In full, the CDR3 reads CASSLGTGVYEQYF.

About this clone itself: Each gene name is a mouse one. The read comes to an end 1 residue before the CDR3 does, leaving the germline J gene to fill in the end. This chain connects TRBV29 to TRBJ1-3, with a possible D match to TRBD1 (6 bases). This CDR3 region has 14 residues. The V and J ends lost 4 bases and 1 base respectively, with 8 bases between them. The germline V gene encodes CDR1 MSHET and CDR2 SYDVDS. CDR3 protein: CASSSTGSGNTLYF. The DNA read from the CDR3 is TGTGCTAGCAGTTCCACAGGGTCTGGAAATACGCTCTAT.

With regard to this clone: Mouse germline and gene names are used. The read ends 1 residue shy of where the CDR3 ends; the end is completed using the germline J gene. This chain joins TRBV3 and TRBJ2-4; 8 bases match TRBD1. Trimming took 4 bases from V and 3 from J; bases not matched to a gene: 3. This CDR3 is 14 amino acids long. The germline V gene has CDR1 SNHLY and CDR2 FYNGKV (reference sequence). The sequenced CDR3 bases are TGTGCCAGCAGCTCCGGACAGGGCCAAAACACCTTGTAC. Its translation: CASSSGQGQNTLY. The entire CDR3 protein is CASSSGQGQNTLYF.

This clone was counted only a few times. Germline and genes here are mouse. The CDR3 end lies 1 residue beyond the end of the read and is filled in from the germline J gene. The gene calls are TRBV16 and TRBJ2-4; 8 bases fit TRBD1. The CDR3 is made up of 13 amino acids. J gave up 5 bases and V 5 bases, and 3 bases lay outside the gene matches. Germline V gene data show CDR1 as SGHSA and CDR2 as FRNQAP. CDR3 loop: CASSRDRRNTLYF. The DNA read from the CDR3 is TGTGCAAGCAGCCGGGACAGGCGAAACACCTTGTAC. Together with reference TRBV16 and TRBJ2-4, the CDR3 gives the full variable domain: NAGVIQTPRHKVTGKGQEATLWCEPISGHSAVFWYRQTIVQGLEFLTYFRNQAPIDDSGMPKERFSAQMPNQSHSTLKIQSTQPQDSAVYLCASSRDRRNTLYFGAGTRLSVL.

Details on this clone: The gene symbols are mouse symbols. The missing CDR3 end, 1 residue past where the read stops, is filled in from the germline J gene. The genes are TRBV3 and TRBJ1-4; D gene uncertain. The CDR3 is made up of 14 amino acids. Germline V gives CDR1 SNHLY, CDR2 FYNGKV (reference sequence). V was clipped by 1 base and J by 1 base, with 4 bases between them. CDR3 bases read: TGTGCCAGCAGCTTAGGCAGTTCCAACGAAAGATTATTT. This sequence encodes CASSLGSSNERLF. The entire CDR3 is CASSLGSSNERLFF.

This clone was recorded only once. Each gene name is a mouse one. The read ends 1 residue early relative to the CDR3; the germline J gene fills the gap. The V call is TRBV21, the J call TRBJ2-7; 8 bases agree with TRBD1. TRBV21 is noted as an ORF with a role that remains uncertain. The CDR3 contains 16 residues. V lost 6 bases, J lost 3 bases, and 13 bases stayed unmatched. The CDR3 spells CASSGQGVGACYEQYF. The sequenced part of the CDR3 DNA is TGTGCTAGCAGCGGACAGGGTGTGGGGGCCTGCTATGAACAGTAC.

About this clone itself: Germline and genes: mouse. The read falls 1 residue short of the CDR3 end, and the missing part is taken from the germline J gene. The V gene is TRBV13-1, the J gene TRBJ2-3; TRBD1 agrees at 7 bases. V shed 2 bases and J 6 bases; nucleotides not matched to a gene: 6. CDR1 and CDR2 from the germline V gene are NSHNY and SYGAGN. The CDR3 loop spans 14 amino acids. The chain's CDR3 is CASSETGERETLYF. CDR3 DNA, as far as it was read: TGTGCCAGCAGTGAAACAGGGGAAAGGGAAACGCTGTAT.

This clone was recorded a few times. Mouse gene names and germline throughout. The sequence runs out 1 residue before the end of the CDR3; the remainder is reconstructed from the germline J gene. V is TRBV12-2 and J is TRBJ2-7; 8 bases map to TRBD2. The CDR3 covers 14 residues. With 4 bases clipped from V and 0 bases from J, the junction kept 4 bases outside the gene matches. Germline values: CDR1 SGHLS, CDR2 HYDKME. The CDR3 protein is CASSRDWYSYEQYF. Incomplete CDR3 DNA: TGTGCCAGCTCCCGGGACTGGTACTCCTATGAACAGTAC.

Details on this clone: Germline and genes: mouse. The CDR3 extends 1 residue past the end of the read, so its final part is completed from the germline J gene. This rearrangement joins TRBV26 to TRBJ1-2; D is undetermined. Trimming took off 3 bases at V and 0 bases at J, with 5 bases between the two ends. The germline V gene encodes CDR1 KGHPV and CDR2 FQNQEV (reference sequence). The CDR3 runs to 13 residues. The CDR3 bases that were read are TGTGCCAGCAGTCTCTGGGCAAACTCCGACTACACC. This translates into CASSLWANSDYT. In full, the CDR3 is CASSLWANSDYTF.

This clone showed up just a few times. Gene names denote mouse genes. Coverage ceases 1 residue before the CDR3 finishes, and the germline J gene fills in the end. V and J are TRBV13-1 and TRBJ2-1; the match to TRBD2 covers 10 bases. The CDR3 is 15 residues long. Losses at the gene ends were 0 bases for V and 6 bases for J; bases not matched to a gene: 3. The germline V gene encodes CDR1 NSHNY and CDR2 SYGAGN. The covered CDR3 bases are TGTGCCAGCAGTGATGCTGGGGGGGCGCTTGCTGAGCAGTTC. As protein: CASSDAGGALAEQF. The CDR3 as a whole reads CASSDAGGALAEQFF.

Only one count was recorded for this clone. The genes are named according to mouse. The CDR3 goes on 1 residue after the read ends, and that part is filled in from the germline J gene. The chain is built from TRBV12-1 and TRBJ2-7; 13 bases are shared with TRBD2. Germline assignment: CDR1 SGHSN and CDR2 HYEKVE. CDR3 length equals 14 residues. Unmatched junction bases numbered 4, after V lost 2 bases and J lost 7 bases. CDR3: CASSHRDWGGEQYF. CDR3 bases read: TGTGCCAGCTCTCACCGGGACTGGGGGGGAGAACAGTAC.

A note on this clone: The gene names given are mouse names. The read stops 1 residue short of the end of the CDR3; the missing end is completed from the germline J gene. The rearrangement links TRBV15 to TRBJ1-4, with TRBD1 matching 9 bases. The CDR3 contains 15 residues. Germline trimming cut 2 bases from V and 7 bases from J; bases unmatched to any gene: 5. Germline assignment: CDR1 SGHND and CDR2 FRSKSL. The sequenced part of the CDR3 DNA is TGTGCCAGCAGTTTAAGGGACAGGGTGGGCGAAAGATTATTT. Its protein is CASSLRDRVGERLF. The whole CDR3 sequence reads CASSLRDRVGERLFF.

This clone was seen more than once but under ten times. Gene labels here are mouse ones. CDR3: CASSLSGGQDTQYF. The part of the CDR3 DNA that was read is TGTGCCAGCAGTCTGTCTGGGGGTCAAGACACCCAGTAC. The rearrangement joins TRBV26 to TRBJ2-5; maybe TRBD2 (6 bases). The CDR3 extends 1 residue past the end of the read, so its final part is completed from the germline J gene. This CDR3 spans 14 amino acids. The germline V gene encodes CDR1 KGHPV and CDR2 FQNQEV (reference sequence). V was shortened by 0 bases and J by 3 bases, with 7 bases between the two germline ends.

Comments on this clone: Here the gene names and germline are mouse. The chain's CDR3 is CASSLGQNSDYTF. CDR3 DNA, as far as it was read: TGTGCCAGCAGTTTGGGACAAAACTCCGACTACACC. V usage is TRBV26 and J usage is TRBJ1-2; D may be TRBD1 (6 bases). The read finishes 1 residue shy of the CDR3 end, and the germline J gene is used to complete it. V was shortened by 5 bases and J by 1 base, with 8 bases between the two germline ends. CDR3 size: 13 residues. Germline V lookup: CDR1 KGHPV, CDR2 FQNQEV (reference sequence).

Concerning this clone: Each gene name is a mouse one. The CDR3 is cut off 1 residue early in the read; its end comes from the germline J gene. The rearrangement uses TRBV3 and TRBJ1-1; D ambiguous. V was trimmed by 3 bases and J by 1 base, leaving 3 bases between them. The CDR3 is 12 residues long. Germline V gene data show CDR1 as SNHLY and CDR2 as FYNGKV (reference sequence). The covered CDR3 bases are TGTGCCAGCAGCTTTGGAAACACAGAAGTCTTC. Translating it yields CASSFGNTEVF. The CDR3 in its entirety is CASSFGNTEVFF. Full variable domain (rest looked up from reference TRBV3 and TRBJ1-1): GPKVLQIPSHQIIDMGQMVTLNCDPVSNHLYFYWYKQILGQQMEFLVNFYNGKVMEKSKLFKDQFSVERPDGSYFTLKIQPTALEDSAVYFCASSFGNTEVFFGKGTRLTVV.

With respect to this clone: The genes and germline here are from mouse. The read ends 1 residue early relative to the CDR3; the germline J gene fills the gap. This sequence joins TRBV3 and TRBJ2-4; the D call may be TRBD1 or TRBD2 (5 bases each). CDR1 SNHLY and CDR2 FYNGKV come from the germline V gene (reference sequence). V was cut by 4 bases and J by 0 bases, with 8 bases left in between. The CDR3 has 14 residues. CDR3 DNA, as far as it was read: TGTGCCAGCAGCTCCGGGGCTAGTCAAAACACCTTGTAC. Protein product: CASSSGASQNTLY. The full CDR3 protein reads CASSSGASQNTLYF.

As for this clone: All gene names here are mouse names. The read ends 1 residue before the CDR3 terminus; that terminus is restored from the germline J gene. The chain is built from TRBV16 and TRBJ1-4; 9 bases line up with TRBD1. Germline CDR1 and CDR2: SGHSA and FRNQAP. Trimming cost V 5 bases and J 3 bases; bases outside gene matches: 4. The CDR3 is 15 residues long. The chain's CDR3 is CASSPTGGPNERLFF. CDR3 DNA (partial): TGTGCAAGCAGCCCAACAGGGGGCCCCAACGAAAGATTATTT. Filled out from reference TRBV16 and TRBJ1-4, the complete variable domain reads NAGVIQTPRHKVTGKGQEATLWCEPISGHSAVFWYRQTIVQGLEFLTYFRNQAPIDDSGMPKERFSAQMPNQSHSTLKIQSTQPQDSAVYLCASSPTGGPNERLFFGHGTKLSVL.

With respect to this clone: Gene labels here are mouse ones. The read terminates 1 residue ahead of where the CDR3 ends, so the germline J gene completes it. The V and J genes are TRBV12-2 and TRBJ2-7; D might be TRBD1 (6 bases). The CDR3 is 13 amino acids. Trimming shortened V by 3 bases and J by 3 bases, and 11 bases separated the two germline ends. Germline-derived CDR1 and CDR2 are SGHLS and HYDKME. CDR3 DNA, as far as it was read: TGTGCCAGCTCTTACCGGGACAACTATGAACAGTAC. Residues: CASSYRDNYEQY. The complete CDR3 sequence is CASSYRDNYEQYF.

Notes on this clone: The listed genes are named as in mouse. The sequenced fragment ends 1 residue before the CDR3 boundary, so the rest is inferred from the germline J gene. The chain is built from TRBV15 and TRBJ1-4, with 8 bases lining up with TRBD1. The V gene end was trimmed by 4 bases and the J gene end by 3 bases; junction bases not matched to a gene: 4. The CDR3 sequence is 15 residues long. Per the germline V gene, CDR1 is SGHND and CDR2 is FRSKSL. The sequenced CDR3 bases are TGTGCCAGCAGTTCCGGACAGGGCCCCAACGAAAGATTATTT. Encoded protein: CASSSGQGPNERLF. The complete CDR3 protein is CASSSGQGPNERLFF.

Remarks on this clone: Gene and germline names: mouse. The sequenced CDR3 bases are TGCTCCAGCAGTCAATTGGGGCAAGACACCCAGTAC. Protein: CSSSQLGQDTQY. The CDR3, in full, reads CSSSQLGQDTQYF. The genes are TRBV23 and TRBJ2-5; the table calls TRBD2, which could not be checked here. Read sequence stops 1 residue before the CDR3 end, and the germline J gene provides the missing end. The CDR3 is 13 residues long. Per the germline V gene, CDR1 is KGHTA and CDR2 is FQNQQP.

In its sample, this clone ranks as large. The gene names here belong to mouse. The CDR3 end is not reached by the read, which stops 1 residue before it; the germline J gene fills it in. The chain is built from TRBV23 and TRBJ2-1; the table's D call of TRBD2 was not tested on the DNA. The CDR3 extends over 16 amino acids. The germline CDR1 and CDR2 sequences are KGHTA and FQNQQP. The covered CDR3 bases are TGCTCCAGCAGTCGACTGGGGGGGCGCAGCTATGCTGAGCAGTTC. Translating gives CSSSRLGGRSYAEQF. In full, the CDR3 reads CSSSRLGGRSYAEQFF.

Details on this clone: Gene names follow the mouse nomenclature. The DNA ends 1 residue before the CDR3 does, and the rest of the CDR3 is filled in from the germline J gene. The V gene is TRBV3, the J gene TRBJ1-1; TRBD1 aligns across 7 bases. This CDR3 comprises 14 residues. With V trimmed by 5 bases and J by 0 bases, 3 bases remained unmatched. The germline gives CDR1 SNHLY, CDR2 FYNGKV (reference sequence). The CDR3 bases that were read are TGTGCCAGCAGCCGGGGACAGACAAACACAGAAGTCTTC. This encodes CASSRGQTNTEVF. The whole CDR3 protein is CASSRGQTNTEVFF. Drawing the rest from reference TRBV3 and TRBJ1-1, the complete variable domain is GPKVLQIPSHQIIDMGQMVTLNCDPVSNHLYFYWYKQILGQQMEFLVNFYNGKVMEKSKLFKDQFSVERPDGSYFTLKIQPTALEDSAVYFCASSRGQTNTEVFFGKGTRLTVV.